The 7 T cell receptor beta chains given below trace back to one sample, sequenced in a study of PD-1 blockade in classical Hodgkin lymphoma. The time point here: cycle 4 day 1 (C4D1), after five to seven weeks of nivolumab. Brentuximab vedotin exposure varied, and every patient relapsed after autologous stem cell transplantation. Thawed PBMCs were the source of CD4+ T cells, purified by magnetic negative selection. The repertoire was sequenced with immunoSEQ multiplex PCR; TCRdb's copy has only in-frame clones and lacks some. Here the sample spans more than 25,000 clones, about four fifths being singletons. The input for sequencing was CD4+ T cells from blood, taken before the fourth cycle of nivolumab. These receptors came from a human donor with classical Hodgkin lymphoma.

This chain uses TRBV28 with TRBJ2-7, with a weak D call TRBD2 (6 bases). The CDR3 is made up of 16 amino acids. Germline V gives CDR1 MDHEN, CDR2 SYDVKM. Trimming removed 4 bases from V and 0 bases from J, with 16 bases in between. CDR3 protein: CASSSPGLSSSYEQYF. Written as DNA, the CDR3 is TGTGCCAGCAGTTCCCCGGGACTTAGCTCCTCCTACGAGCAGTACTTC.

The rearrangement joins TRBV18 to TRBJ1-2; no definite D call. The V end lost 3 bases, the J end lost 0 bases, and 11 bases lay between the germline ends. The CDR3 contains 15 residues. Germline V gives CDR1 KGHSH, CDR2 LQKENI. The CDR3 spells CASSPGQAANYGYTF. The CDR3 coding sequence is TGTGCCAGCTCACCTGGCCAGGCTGCTAACTATGGCTACACCTTC.

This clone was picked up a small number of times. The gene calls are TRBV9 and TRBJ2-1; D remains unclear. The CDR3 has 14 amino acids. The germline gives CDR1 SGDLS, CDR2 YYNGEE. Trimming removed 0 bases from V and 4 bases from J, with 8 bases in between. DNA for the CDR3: TGTGCCAGCAGCGTAGTGAAGGTTTACAATGAGCAGTTCTTC. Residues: CASSVVKVYNEQFF.

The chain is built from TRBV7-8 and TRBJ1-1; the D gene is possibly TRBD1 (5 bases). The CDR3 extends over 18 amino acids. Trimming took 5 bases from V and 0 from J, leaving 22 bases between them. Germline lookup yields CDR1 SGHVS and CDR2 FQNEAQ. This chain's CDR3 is CASSPGLPLNLMNTEAFF. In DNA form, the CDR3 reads TGTGCCAGCAGCCCGGGGCTCCCCCTTAATCTTATGAACACTGAAGCTTTCTTT.

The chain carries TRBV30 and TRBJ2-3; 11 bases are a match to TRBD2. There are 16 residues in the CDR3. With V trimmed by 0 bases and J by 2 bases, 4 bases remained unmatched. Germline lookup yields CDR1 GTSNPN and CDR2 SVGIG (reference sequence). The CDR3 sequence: CAWSVLLAGATDTQYF. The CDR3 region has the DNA TGTGCCTGGAGTGTCTTACTAGCGGGGGCCACAGATACGCAGTATTTT.

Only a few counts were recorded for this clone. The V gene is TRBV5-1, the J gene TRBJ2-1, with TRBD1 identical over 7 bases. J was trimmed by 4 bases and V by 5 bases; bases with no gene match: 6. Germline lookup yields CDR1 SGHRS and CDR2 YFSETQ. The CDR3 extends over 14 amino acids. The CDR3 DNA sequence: TGCGCCAGCAGTGTCGACAGGGTGTACAATGAGCAGTTCTTC. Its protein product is CASSVDRVYNEQFF.

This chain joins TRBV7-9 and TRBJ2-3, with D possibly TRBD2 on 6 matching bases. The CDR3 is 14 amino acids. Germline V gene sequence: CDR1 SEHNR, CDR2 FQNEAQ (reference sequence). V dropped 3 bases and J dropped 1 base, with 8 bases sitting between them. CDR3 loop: CASSLEGRTDTQYF. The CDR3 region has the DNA TGTGCCAGCAGCTTGGAGGGGCGCACAGATACGCAGTATTTT.